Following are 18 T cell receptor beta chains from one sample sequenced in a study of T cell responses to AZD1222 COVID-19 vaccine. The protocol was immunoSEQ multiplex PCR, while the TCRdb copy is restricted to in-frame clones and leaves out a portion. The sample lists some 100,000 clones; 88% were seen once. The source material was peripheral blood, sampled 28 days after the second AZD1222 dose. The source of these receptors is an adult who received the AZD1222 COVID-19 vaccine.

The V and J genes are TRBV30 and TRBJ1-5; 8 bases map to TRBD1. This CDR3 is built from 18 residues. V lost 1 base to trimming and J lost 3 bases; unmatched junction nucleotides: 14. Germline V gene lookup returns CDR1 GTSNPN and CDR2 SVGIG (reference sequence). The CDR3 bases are TGTGCCTGGAGTGAGACAGGGGCGACTGCCAATCTCAATCAGCCCCAGCATTTT. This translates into CAWSETGATANLNQPQHF.

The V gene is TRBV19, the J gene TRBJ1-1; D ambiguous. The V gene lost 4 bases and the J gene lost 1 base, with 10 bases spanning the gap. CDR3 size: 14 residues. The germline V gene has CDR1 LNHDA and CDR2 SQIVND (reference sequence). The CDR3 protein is CASSRRAGNTEAFF. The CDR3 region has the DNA TGTGCCAGTAGTAGGAGGGCGGGGAACACTGAAGCTTTCTTT.

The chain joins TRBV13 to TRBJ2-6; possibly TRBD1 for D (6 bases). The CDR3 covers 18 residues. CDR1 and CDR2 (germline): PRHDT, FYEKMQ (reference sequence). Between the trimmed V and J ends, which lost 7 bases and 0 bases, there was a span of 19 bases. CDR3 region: CASTSLGWGLSGANVLTF. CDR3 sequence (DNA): TGTGCCAGCACCTCTTTGGGTTGGGGGCTCTCTGGGGCCAACGTCCTGACTTTC.

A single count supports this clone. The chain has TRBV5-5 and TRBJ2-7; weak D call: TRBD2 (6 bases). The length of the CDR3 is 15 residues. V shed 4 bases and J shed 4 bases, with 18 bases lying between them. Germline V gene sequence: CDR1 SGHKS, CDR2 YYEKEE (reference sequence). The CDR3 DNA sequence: TGTGCCAGCAGCCCTCTAGCGCCATGGGCGTACGAGCAGTACTTC. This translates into CASSPLAPWAYEQYF. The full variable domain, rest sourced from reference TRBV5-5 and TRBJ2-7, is DAGVTQSPTHLIKTRGQQVTLRCSPISGHKSVSWYQQVLGQGPQFIFQYYEKEERGRGNFPDRFSARQFPNYSSELNVNALLLGDSALYLCASSPLAPWAYEQYFGPGTRLTVT.

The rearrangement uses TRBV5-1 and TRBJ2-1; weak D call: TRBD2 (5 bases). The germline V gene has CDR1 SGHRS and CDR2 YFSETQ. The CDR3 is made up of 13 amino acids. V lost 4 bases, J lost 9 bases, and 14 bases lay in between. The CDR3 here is CASSQSNGGEQFF. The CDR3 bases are TGCGCCAGCAGCCAATCAAACGGAGGTGAGCAGTTCTTC.

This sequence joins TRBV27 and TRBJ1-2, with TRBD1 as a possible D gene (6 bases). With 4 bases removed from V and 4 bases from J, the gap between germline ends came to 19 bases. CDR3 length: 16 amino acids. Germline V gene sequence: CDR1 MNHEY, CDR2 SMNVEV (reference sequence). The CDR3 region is CASSSGHLIGGYGYTF. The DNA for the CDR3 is TGTGCCAGCAGTTCAGGACATCTTATAGGGGGCTATGGCTACACCTTC.

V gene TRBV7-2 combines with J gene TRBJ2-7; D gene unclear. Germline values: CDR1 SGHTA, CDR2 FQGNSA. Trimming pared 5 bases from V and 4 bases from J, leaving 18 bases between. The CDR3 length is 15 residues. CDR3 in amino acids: CASSRIVGSGYEQYF. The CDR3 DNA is TGTGCCAGCAGCCGCATTGTGGGTTCCGGGTACGAGCAGTACTTC. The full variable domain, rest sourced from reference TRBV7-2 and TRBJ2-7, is GAGVSQSPSNKVTEKGKDVELRCDPISGHTALYWYRQSLGQGLEFLIYFQGNSAPDKSGLPSDRFSAERTGGSVSTLTIQRTQQEDSAVYLCASSRIVGSGYEQYFGPGTRLTVT.

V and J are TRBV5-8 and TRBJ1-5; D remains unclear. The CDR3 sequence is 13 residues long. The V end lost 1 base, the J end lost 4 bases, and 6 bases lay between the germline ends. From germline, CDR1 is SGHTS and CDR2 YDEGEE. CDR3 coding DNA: TGTGCCAGCAGCTTGTTCGGAAATCAGCCCCAGCATTTT. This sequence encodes CASSLFGNQPQHF. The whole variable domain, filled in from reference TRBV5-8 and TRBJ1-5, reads EAGVTQSPTHLIKTRGQQATLRCSPISGHTSVYWYQQALGLGLQFLLWYDEGEERNRGNFPPRFSGRQFPNYSSELNVNALELEDSALYLCASSLFGNQPQHFGDGTRLSIL.

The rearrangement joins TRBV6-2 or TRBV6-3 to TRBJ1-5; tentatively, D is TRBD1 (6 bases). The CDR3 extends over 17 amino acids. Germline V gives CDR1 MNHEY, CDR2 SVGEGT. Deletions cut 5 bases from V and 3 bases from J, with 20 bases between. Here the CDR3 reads CASSQRTVGAFNQPQHF. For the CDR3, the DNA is TGTGCCAGCAGTCAAAGGACAGTAGGGGCTTTCAATCAGCCCCAGCATTTT.

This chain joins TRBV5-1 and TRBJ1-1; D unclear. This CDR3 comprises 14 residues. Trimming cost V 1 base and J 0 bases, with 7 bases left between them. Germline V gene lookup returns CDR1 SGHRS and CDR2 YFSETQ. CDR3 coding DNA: TGCGCCAGCAGCTTGCTACAGATGAACACTGAAGCTTTCTTT. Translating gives CASSLLQMNTEAFF. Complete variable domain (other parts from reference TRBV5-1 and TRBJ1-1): KAGVTQTPRYLIKTRGQQVTLSCSPISGHRSVSWYQQTPGQGLQFLFEYFSETQRNKGNFPGRFSGRQFSNSRSEMNVSTLELGDSALYLCASSLLQMNTEAFFGQGTRLTVV.

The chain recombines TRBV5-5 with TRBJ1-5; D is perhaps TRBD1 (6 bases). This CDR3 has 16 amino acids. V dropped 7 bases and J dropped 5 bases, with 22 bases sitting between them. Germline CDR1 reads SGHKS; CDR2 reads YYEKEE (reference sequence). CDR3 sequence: CASSYGGAIDYQPQHF. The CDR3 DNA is TGTGCCAGCTCCTACGGGGGGGCCATCGACTATCAGCCCCAGCATTTT.

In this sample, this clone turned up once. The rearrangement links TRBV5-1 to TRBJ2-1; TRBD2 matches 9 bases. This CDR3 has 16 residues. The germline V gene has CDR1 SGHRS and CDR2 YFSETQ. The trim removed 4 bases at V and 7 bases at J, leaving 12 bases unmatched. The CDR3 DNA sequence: TGCGCCAGCAGCCTGGGAAGCGGGAGGAGCGTGAATGAGCAGTTCTTC. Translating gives CASSLGSGRSVNEQFF.

This CDR3 is CASSADPAGELFF. The CDR3 bases are TGTGCCAGTAGTGCCGACCCTGCCGGGGAGCTGTTTTTT. This chain connects TRBV19 to TRBJ2-2; D is undetermined. The CDR3 is 13 residues long. Germline V gene sequence: CDR1 LNHDA, CDR2 SQIVND (reference sequence). V dropped 5 bases and J dropped 6 bases, with 10 bases sitting between them.

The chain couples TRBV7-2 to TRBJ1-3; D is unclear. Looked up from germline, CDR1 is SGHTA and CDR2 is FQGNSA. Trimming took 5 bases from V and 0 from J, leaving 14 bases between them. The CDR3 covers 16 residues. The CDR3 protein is CASSPFGSLSGNTIYF. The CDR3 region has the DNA TGTGCCAGCAGCCCGTTTGGCAGTCTCTCTGGAAACACCATATATTTT.

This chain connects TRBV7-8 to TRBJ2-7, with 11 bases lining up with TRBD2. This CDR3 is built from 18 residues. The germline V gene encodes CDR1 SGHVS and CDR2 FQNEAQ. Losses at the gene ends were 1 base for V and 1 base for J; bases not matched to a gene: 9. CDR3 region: CASSLEHQLAGESYEQYF. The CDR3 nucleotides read TGTGCCAGCAGCTTAGAACACCAACTAGCGGGAGAATCCTACGAGCAGTACTTC.

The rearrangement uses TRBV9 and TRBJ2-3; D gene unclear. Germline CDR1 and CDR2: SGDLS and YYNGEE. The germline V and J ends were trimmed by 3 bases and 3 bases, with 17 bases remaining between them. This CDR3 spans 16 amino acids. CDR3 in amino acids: CASSDRPDEETDTQYF. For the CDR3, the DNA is TGTGCCAGCAGCGATCGCCCGGACGAGGAGACAGATACGCAGTATTTT.

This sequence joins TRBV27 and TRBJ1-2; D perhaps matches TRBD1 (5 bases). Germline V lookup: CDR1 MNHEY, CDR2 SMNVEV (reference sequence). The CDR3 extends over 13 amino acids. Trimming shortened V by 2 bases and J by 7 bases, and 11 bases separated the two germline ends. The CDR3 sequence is CASSLIGAGGYTF. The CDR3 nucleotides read TGTGCCAGCAGTTTAATAGGGGCGGGTGGCTACACCTTC.

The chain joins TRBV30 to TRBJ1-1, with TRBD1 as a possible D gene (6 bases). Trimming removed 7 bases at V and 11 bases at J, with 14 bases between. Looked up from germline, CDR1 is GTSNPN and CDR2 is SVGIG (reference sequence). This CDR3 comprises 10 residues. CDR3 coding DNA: TGTGCCTACACAGGGAATCGGGCTTTCTTT. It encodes CAYTGNRAFF.